This T cell receptor (beta chain) emerged from a study of OX40 agonist ivuxolimab in advanced cancers. The CDR3 has 17 residues. The germline CDR1 and CDR2 sequences are LGHNA and YNFKEQ. V dropped 0 bases and J dropped 10 bases, with 19 bases sitting between them. Measured with immunoSEQ multiplex PCR; TCRdb has only the in-frame clones, and not every one. The table lists about 60,000 clones, around 81% of them singletons. The input for sequencing was CD4+ or CD8+ T cells sorted from blood, taken in a trial of the OX40 agonist ivuxolimab. The chain joins TRBV4-2 to TRBJ1-6; D uncertain. The clonotype comes from an adult with an advanced solid tumor such as melanoma, head and neck, liver or kidney cancer. CDR3 in DNA: TGTGCCAGCAGCCAAGATAGAGCGGGAACATGGCGATCACCCCTCCACTTT. Translation gives CASSQDRAGTWRSPLHF.